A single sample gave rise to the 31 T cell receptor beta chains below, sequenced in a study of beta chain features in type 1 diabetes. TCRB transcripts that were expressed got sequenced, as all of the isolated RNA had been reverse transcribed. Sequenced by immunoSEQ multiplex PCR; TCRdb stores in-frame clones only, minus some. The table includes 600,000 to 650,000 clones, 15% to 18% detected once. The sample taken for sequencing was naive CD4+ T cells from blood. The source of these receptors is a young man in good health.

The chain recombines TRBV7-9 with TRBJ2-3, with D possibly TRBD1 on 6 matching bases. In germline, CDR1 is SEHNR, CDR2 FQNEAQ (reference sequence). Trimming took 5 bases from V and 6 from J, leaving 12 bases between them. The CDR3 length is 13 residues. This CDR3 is CASSATGPDTQYF. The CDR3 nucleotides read TGTGCCAGCAGCGCGACAGGTCCCGATACGCAGTATTTT. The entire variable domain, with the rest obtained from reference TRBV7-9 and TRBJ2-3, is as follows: DTGVSQNPRHKITKRGQNVTFRCDPISEHNRLYWYRQTLGQGPEFLTYFQNEAQLEKSRLLSDRFSAERPKGSFSTLEIQRTEQGDSAMYLCASSATGPDTQYFGPGTRLTVL.

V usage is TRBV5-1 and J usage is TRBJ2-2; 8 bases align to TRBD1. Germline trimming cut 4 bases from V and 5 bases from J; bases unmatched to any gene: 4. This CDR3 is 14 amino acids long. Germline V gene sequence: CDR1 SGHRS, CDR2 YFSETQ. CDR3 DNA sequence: TGCGCCAGCAGCCTGACAGGGGTTACCGGGGAGCTGTTTTTT. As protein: CASSLTGVTGELFF. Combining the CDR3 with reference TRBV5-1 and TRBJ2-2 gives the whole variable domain KAGVTQTPRYLIKTRGQQVTLSCSPISGHRSVSWYQQTPGQGLQFLFEYFSETQRNKGNFPGRFSGRQFSNSRSEMNVSTLELGDSALYLCASSLTGVTGELFFGEGSRLTVL.

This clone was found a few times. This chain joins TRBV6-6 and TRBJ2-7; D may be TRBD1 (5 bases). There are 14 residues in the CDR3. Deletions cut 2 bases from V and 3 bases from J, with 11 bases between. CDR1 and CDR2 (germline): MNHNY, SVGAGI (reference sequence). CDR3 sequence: CASSYGAGIYEQYF. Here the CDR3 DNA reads TGTGCCAGCAGTTACGGGGCAGGGATCTACGAGCAGTACTTC.

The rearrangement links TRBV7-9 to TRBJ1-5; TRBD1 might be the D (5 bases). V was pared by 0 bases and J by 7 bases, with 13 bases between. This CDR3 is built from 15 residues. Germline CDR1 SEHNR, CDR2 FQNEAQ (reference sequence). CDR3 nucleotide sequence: TGTGCCAGCAGCTTAGCCGGGGGGGTCTTGCAGCCCCAGCATTTT. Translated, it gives CASSLAGGVLQPQHF.

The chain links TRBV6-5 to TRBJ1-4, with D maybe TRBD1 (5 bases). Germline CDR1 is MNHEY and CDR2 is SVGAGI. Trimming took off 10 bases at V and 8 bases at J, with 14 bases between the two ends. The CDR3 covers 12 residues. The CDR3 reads CAISPGREKLFF. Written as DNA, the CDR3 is TGTGCCATCAGCCCGGGACGGGAAAAACTGTTTTTT.

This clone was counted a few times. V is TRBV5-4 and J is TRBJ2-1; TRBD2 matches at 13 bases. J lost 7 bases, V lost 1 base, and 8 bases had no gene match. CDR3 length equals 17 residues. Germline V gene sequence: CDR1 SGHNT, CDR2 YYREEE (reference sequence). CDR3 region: CASSLMTSGGLLNEQFF. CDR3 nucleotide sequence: TGTGCCAGCAGCTTGATGACTAGCGGGGGGCTGTTGAATGAGCAGTTCTTC.

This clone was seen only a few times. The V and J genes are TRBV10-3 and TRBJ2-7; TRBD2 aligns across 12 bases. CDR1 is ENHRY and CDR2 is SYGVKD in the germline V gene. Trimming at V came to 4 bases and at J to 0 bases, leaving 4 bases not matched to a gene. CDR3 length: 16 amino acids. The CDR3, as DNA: TGTGCCATCAGTGCCGGGACTAGCGGGCCCTCCTACGAGCAGTACTTC. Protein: CAISAGTSGPSYEQYF.

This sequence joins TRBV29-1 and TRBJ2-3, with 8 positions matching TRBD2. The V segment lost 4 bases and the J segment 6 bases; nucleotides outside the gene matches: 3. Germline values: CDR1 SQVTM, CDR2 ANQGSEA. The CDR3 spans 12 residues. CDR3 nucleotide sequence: TGCAGCGTTGGCGGGGGGCTGGATACGCAGTATTTT. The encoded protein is CSVGGGLDTQYF.

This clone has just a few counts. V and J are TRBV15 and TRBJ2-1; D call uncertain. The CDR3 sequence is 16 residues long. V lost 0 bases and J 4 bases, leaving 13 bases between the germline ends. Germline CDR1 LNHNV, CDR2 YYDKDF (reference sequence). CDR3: CATSRDWGREYNEQFF. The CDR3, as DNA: TGTGCCACCAGCAGAGATTGGGGTAGGGAATACAATGAGCAGTTCTTC.

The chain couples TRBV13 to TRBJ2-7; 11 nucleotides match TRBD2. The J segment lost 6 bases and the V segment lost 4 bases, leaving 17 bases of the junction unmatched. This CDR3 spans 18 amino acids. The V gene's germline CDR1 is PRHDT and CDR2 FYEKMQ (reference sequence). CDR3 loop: CASSSLAGGFLTTTEQYF. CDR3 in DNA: TGTGCCAGCAGCTCCCTAGCGGGAGGATTTCTGACAACTACCGAGCAGTACTTC.

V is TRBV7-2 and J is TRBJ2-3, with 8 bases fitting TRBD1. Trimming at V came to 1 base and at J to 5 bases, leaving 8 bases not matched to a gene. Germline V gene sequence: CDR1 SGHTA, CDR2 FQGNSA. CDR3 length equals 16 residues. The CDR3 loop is CASSLVPGGGGDTQYF. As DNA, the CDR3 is TGTGCCAGCAGCTTAGTTCCAGGGGGCGGAGGAGATACGCAGTATTTT.

The CDR3 DNA is TGTGCCAGCAGGACCACAGGGTCCGGGGAGCTGTTTTTT. This codes for CASRTTGSGELFF. The chain joins TRBV25-1 to TRBJ2-2, with a weak D call TRBD1 (6 bases). The CDR3 has 13 residues. V was cut by 6 bases and J by 6 bases, with 11 bases left in between. CDR1 MGHDK and CDR2 SYGVNS come from the germline V gene.

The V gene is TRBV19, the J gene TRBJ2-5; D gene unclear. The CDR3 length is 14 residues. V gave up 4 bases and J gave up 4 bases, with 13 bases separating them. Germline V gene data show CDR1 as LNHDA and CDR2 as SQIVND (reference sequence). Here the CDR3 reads CASSTNEPGETQYF. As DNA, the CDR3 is TGTGCCAGTAGTACCAATGAGCCGGGAGAGACCCAGTACTTC.

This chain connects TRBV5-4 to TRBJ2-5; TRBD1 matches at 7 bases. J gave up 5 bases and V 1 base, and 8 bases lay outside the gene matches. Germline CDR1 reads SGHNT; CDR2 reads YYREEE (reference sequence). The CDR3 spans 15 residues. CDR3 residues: CASSLNPGGRETQYF. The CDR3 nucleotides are TGTGCCAGCAGCTTGAATCCAGGGGGACGGGAGACCCAGTACTTC.

CDR3 DNA sequence: TGTGCCAGCAGCTTACGGACAGGCCAGAGCTCTGGGGCCAACGTCCTGACTTTC. Translation gives CASSLRTGQSSGANVLTF. This chain links TRBV7-9 with TRBJ2-6; 7 nucleotides line up with TRBD1. This CDR3 is built from 18 residues. Trimming cost V 2 bases and J 0 bases; bases outside gene matches: 7. Per the germline V gene, CDR1 is SEHNR and CDR2 is FQNEAQ (reference sequence).

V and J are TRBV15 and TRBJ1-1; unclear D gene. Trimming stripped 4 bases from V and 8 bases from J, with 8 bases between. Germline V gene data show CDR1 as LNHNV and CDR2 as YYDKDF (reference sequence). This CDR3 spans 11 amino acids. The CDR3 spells CATSTRREAFF. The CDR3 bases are TGTGCCACCAGCACCCGCCGCGAAGCTTTCTTT.

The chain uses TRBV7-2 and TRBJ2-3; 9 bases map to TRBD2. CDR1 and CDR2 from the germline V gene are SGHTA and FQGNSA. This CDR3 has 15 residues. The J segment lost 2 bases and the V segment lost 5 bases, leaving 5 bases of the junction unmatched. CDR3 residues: CASSPGLANTDTQYF. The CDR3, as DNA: TGTGCCAGCAGCCCTGGACTAGCGAACACAGATACGCAGTATTTT.

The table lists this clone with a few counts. The CDR3 DNA follows: TGCGCCAGCAGCCAAAAGGGATGGGAGGGCCTAGCCAAAAACATTCAGTACTTC. It codes for CASSQKGWEGLAKNIQYF. V gene TRBV4-1 combines with J gene TRBJ2-4, with 7 bases aligning to TRBD2. The CDR3 totals 18 residues. Germline V gene sequence: CDR1 MGHRA, CDR2 YSYEKL. After removal of 2 bases from V and 0 bases from J, the junction contained 10 bases not matched to a gene.

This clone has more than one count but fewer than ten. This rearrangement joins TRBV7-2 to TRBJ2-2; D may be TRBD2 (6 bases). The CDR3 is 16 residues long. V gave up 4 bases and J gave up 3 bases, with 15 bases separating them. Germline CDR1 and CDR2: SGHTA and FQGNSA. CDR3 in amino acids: CASSSGGVGYTGELFF. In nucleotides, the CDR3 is TGTGCCAGCAGCTCCGGCGGGGTCGGGTACACCGGGGAGCTGTTTTTT.

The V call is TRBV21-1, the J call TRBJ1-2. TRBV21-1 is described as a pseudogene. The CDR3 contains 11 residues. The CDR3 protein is CASALLDGYTF. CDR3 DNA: TGTGCCAGCGCCCTTTTAGATGGCTACACCTTC.

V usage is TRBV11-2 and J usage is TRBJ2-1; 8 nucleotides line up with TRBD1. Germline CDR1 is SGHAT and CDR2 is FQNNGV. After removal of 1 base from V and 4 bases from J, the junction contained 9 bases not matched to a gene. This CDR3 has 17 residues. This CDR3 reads CASSLGYRGQVYNEQFF. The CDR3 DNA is TGTGCCAGCAGCTTAGGGTATCGGGGACAGGTTTACAATGAGCAGTTCTTC. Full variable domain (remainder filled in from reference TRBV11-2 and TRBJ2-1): EAGVAQSPRYKIIEKRQSVAFWCNPISGHATLYWYQQILGQGPKLLIQFQNNGVVDDSQLPKDRFSAERLKGVDSTLKIQPAKLEDSAVYLCASSLGYRGQVYNEQFFGPGTRLTVL.

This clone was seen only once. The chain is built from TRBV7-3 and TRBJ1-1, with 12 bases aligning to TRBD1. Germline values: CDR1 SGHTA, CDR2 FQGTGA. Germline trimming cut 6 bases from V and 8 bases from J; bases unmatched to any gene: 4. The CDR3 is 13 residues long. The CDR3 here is CASRPGTGGEAFF. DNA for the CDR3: TGTGCCAGCAGACCTGGGACAGGGGGCGAAGCTTTCTTT.

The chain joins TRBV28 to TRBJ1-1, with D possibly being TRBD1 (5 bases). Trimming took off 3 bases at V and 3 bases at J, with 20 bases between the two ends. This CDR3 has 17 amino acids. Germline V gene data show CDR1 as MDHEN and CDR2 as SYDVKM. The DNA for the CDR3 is TGTGCCAGCAGTTTTGGGGTCTTTTTGGACATCTACACTGAAGCTTTCTTT. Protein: CASSFGVFLDIYTEAFF.

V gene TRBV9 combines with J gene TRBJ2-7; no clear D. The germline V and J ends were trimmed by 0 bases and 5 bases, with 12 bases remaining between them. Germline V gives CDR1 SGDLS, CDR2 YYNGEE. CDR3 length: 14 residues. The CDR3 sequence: CASSVDYRGHEQYF. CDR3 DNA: TGTGCCAGCAGCGTAGATTACAGAGGCCACGAGCAGTACTTC.

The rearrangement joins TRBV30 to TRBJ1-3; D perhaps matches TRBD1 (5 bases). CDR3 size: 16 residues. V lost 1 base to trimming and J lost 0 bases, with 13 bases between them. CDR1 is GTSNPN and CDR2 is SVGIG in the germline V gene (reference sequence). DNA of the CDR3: TGTGCCTGGAGTGAAACCGGGACCCTCTCTGGAAACACCATATATTTT. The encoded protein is CAWSETGTLSGNTIYF.

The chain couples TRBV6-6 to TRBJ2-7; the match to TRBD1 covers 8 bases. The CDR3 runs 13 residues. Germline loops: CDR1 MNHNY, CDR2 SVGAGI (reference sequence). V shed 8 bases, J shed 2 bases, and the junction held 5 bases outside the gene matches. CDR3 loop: CASGRTGPYEQYF. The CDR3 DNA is TGTGCCAGCGGGAGGACAGGGCCCTACGAGCAGTACTTC.

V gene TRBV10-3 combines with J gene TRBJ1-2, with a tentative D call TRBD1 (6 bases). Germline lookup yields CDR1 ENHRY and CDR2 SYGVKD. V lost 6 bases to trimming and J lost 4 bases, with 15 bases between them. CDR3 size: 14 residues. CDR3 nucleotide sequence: TGTGCCATCAGGGGGGCCGGGACAACCTATGGCTACACCTTC. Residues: CAIRGAGTTYGYTF.

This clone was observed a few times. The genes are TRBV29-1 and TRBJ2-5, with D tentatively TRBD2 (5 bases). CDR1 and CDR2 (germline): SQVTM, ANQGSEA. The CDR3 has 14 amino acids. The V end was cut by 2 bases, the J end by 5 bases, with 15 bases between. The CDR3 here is CSVERTRAWETQYF. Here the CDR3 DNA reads TGCAGCGTTGAACGGACGAGGGCATGGGAGACCCAGTACTTC.

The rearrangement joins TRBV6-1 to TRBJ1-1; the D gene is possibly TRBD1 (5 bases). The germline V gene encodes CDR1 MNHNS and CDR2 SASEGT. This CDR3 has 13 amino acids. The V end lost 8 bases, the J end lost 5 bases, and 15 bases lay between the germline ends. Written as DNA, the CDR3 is TGTGCCAGCCTTTACGCAGGGCAAACTGAAGCTTTCTTT. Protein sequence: CASLYAGQTEAFF.

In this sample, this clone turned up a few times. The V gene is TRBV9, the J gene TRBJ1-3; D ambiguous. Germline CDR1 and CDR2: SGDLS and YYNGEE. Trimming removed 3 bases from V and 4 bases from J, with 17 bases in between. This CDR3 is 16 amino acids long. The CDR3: CASSASPTAGGNTIYF. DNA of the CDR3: TGTGCCAGCAGCGCTTCTCCAACAGCGGGGGGAAACACCATATATTTT.

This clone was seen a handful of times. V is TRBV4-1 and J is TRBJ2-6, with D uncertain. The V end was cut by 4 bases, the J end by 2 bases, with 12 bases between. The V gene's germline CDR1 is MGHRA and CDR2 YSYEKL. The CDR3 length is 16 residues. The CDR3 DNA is TGCGCCAGCAGCCCAGGCAGGTTCCCTGGGGCCAACGTCCTGACTTTC. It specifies CASSPGRFPGANVLTF.